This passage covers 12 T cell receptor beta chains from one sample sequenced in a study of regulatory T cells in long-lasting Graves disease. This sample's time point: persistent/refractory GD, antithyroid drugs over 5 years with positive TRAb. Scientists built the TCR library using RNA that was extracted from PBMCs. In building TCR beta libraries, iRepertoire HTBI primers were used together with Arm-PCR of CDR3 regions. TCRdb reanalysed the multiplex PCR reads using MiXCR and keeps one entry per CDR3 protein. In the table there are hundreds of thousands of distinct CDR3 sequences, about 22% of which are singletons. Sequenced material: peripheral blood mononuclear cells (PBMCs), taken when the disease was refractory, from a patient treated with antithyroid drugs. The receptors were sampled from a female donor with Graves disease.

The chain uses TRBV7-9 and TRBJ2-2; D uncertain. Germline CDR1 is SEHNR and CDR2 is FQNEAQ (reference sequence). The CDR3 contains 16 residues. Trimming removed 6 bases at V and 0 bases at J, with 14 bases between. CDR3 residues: CASRLGTYANTGELFF. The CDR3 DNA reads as TGTGCCAGCAGGCTAGGCACATACGCGAACACCGGGGAGCTGTTTTTT.

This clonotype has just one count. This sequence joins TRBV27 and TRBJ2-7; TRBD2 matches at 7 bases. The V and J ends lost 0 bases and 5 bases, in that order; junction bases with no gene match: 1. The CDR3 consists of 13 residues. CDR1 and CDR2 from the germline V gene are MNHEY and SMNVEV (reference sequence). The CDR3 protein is CASSLSGGNEQYF. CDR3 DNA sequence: TGTGCCAGCAGTTTATCGGGGGGGAACGAGCAGTACTTC.

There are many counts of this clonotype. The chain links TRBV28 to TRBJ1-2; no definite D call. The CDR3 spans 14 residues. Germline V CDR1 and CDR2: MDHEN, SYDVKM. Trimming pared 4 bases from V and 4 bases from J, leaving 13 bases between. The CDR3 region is CASSSPSGGYGYTF. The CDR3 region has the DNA TGTGCCAGCAGTTCGCCTTCTGGAGGCTATGGCTACACCTTC.

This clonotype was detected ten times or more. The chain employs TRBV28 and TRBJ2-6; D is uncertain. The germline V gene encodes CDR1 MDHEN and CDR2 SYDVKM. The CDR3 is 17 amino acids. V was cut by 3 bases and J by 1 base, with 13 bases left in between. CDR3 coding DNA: TGTGCCAGCAGTTTTGTCCCGGTGAAATCTGGGGCCAACGTCCTGACTTTC. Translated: CASSFVPVKSGANVLTF.

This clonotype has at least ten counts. CDR3 coding DNA: TGTGCCACCAGCAGGGACGGCGAAGCTTTCTTT. Protein: CATSRDGEAFF. The chain uses TRBV15 and TRBJ1-1; no definite D call. This CDR3 comprises 11 residues. Trimming cost V 3 bases and J 8 bases, with 7 bases left between them. Per germline, CDR1 LNHNV and CDR2 YYDKDF (reference sequence).

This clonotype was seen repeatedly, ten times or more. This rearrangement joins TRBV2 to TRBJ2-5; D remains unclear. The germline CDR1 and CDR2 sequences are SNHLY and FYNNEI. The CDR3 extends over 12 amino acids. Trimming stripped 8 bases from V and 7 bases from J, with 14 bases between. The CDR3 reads CASGPPLGTQYF. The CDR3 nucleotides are TGTGCCAGCGGTCCCCCCTTAGGGACCCAGTACTTC.

CDR3 nucleotide sequence: TGTGCCAGTAGTGCGGCCTCAACGCCCCAGCATTTT. Protein product: CASSAASTPQHF. The V gene is TRBV19, the J gene TRBJ1-5, with unresolved D. Trimming shortened V by 5 bases and J by 9 bases, and 11 bases separated the two germline ends. The CDR3 runs to 12 residues. CDR1 and CDR2 (germline): LNHDA, SQIVND (reference sequence).

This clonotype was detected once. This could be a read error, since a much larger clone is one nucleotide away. The CDR3 DNA reads TGTGCCTGCAGCATGACAGGGCCCTACGAGCAGTACTTC. It translates to CACSMTGPYEQYF. V gene TRBV7-2 combines with J gene TRBJ2-7; 7 bases fit TRBD1. This CDR3 region has 13 residues. CDR1 and CDR2 from the germline V gene are SGHTA and FQGNSA.

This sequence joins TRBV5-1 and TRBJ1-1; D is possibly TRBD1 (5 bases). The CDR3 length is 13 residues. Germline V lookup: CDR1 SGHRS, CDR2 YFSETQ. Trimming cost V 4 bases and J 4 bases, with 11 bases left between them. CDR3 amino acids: CASSPGGVTEAFF. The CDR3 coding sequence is TGCGCCAGCAGCCCCGGGGGGGTCACTGAAGCTTTCTTT.

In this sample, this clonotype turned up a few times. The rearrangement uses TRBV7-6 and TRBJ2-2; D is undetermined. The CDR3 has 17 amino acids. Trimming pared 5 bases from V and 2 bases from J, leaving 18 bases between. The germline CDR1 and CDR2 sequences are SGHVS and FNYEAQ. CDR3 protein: CASSPWAGSDNTGELFF. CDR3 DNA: TGTGCCAGCAGCCCATGGGCTGGCAGTGATAACACCGGGGAGCTGTTTTTT.

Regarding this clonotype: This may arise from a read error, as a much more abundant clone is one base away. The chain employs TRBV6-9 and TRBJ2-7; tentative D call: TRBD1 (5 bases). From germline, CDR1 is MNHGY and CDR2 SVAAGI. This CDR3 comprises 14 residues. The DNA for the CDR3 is TGTGCCAGCAGTTACCGGGCGCAGGGTTACGAGCAGGACTTC. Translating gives CASSYRAQGYEQDF.

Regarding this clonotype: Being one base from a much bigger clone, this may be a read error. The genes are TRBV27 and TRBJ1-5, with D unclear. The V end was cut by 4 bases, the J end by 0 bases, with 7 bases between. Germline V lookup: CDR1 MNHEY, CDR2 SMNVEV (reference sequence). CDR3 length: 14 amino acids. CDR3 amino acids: CASSWKYSNQPQHF. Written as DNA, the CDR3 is TGTGCCAGCAGTTGGAAGTATAGCAATCAGCCCCAGCATTTT.